These T cell receptor beta chains were read from a single sample in a study of identical twins. TCRdb reprocessed the 5' RACE reads via MiXCR and lists one record per CDR3 protein. The sample lists roughly 480,000 distinct CDR3 sequences, approximately 24% occurring once. The same data also contributed to another study, on T cells expressing NK-cell markers.

The sample was CD4+ T cells sorted from blood. Source of these receptors: a woman in her late teens or twenties in good health. The CDR3 runs from the conserved cysteine through the conserved F or W. A D gene is named only where the DNA matches it firmly. Expanded clones are given a class, and other clones once, few, many or no size at all.

V gene: TRBV11-2
D gene: TRBD2
clone size: -
CDR3 length: 16
J gene: TRBJ2-4
CDR3 protein: CASSRRGESAKNIQYF
CDR3 DNA: TGTGCCAGCAGTCGCCGGGGGGAGTCCGCCAAAAACATTCAGTACTTC

V gene: TRBV5-5
D gene: -
clone size: -
CDR3 length: 11
J gene: TRBJ1-1
CDR3 protein: CASSLVFGAFF
CDR3 DNA: TGTGCCAGCAGCTTGGTGTTTGGCGCTTTCTTT

V gene: TRBV12-3/TRBV12-4
D gene: TRBD2
clone size: -
CDR3 length: 15
J gene: TRBJ2-7
CDR3 protein: CASSYDLTSRYEQYF
CDR3 DNA: TGTGCCAGCAGTTACGACCTGACTAGCAGGTACGAGCAGTACTTC

V gene: TRBV5-8
D gene: -
clone size: few
CDR3 length: 12
J gene: TRBJ2-5
CDR3 protein: CARGDFQETQYF
CDR3 DNA: TGTGCCCGCGGGGACTTCCAAGAGACCCAGTACTTC

V gene: TRBV9
D gene: TRBD2
clone size: -
CDR3 length: 14
J gene: TRBJ2-3
CDR3 protein: CASSGTSGADTQYF
CDR3 DNA: TGTGCCAGCAGCGGAACTAGCGGGGCAGATACGCAGTATTTT

V gene: TRBV29-1
D gene: -
clone size: -
CDR3 length: 12
J gene: TRBJ1-2
CDR3 protein: CSARKGFYGYTF
CDR3 DNA: TGCAGCGCTCGGAAGGGCTTCTATGGCTACACCTTC

V gene: TRBV19
D gene: -
clone size: -
CDR3 length: 17
J gene: TRBJ2-1
CDR3 protein: CASSIAPDSPWNNEQFF
CDR3 DNA: TGTGCCAGTAGTATAGCGCCGGACTCCCCGTGGAACAATGAGCAGTTCTTC

V gene: TRBV20-1
D gene: -
clone size: many
CDR3 length: 12
J gene: TRBJ1-1
CDR3 protein: CSASRGATEAFF
CDR3 DNA: TGCAGTGCCTCTAGAGGGGCCACTGAAGCTTTCTTT

V gene: TRBV20-1
D gene: -
clone size: few
CDR3 length: 13
J gene: TRBJ1-1
CDR3 protein: CSASRGQNTEAFF
CDR3 DNA: TGCAGTGCTAGTCGGGGGCAGAACACTGAAGCTTTCTTT

V gene: TRBV12-3/TRBV12-4
D gene: -
clone size: few
CDR3 length: 14
J gene: TRBJ2-5
CDR3 protein: CASSREPGEETQYF
CDR3 DNA: TGTGCCAGCAGCCGCGAACCGGGGGAAGAGACCCAGTACTTC

V gene: TRBV12-3/TRBV12-4
D gene: -
clone size: once
CDR3 length: 11
J gene: TRBJ2-1
CDR3 protein: CASSLQDEQFF
CDR3 DNA: TGTGCCAGCAGTCTACAAGATGAGCAGTTCTTC

V gene: TRBV24-1
D gene: -
clone size: -
CDR3 length: 14
J gene: TRBJ2-7
CDR3 protein: CATTRATLYYEQYF
CDR3 DNA: TGTGCCACGACCCGGGCAACACTCTACTACGAGCAGTACTTC

V gene: TRBV27
D gene: TRBD2
clone size: few
CDR3 length: 16
J gene: TRBJ2-1
CDR3 protein: CASTHLAGGLVNEQFF
CDR3 DNA: TGTGCCAGCACTCATCTAGCGGGGGGGCTAGTAAATGAGCAGTTCTTC

V gene: TRBV6-2/TRBV6-3
D gene: -
clone size: few
CDR3 length: 13
J gene: TRBJ2-1
CDR3 protein: CAITPEVPNEQFF
CDR3 DNA: TGTGCCATCACCCCGGAAGTCCCCAATGAGCAGTTCTTC

V gene: TRBV7-2
D gene: TRBD1
clone size: -
CDR3 length: 15
J gene: TRBJ2-3
CDR3 protein: CASPQGGQGRDTQYF
CDR3 DNA: TGTGCCAGCCCCCAGGGGGGACAGGGGCGAGATACGCAGTATTTT

V gene: TRBV24-1
D gene: -
clone size: few
CDR3 length: 15
J gene: TRBJ2-3
CDR3 protein: CATSNRDGGTDTQYF
CDR3 DNA: TGTGCCACCAGCAACAGGGATGGGGGCACAGATACGCAGTATTTT

V gene: TRBV5-1
D gene: -
clone size: -
CDR3 length: 13
J gene: TRBJ1-1
CDR3 protein: CASSFFGNTEAFF
CDR3 DNA: TGCGCCAGCAGCTTTTTCGGCAACACTGAAGCTTTCTTT

V gene: TRBV7-9
D gene: -
clone size: few
CDR3 length: 17
J gene: TRBJ2-2
CDR3 protein: CASSLLPINRDGGELFF
CDR3 DNA: TGTGCCAGCAGCTTACTCCCCATCAACAGGGATGGTGGGGAGCTGTTTTTT

V gene: TRBV18
D gene: -
clone size: -
CDR3 length: 13
J gene: TRBJ2-7
CDR3 protein: CASSPPSGYEQYF
CDR3 DNA: TGTGCCAGCTCACCACCTAGCGGCTACGAGCAGTACTTC

V gene: TRBV6-2/TRBV6-3
D gene: -
clone size: -
CDR3 length: 16
J gene: TRBJ2-2
CDR3 protein: CASSTLYTDYTGELFF
CDR3 DNA: TGTGCCAGCAGTACACTTTATACTGATTACACCGGGGAGCTGTTTTTT

V gene: TRBV4-3
D gene: -
clone size: few
CDR3 length: 16
J gene: TRBJ2-7
CDR3 protein: CASSQEPALSSYEQYF
CDR3 DNA: TGCGCCAGCAGCCAAGAACCGGCTCTAAGCTCCTACGAGCAGTACTTC

V gene: TRBV7-2
D gene: TRBD1
clone size: -
CDR3 length: 14
J gene: TRBJ2-5
CDR3 protein: CASSSRTGGETQYF
CDR3 DNA: TGTGCCAGCAGCTCCCGGACAGGGGGAGAGACCCAGTACTTC

V gene: TRBV29-1
D gene: -
clone size: -
CDR3 length: 13
J gene: TRBJ1-2
CDR3 protein: CSTQATSVSGYTF
CDR3 DNA: TGCAGCACTCAGGCGACCTCGGTCTCTGGCTACACCTTC

V gene: TRBV6-5
D gene: -
clone size: -
CDR3 length: 15
J gene: TRBJ1-5
CDR3 protein: CASSYVWGAGQPQHF
CDR3 DNA: TGTGCCAGCAGTTACGTTTGGGGGGCCGGGCAGCCCCAGCATTTT

V gene: TRBV12-3/TRBV12-4
D gene: -
clone size: -
CDR3 length: 13
J gene: TRBJ2-2
CDR3 protein: CASRVTNTGELFF
CDR3 DNA: TGTGCCAGCAGAGTCACGAACACCGGGGAGCTGTTTTTT

V gene: TRBV18
D gene: TRBD2
clone size: -
CDR3 length: 15
J gene: TRBJ2-1
CDR3 protein: CASSPRLAGADEQFF
CDR3 DNA: TGTGCCAGCTCTCCAAGACTAGCGGGAGCTGATGAGCAGTTCTTC

V gene: TRBV5-6
D gene: -
clone size: -
CDR3 length: 15
J gene: TRBJ2-2
CDR3 protein: CASRTAGMSTGELFF
CDR3 DNA: TGTGCCAGCAGGACAGCTGGGATGAGCACCGGGGAGCTGTTTTTT

V gene: TRBV20-1
D gene: TRBD2
clone size: few
CDR3 length: 18
J gene: TRBJ2-7
CDR3 protein: CSANPSGGLAGGSYEQYF
CDR3 DNA: TGCAGTGCTAATCCGTCGGGCGGGCTAGCGGGAGGTTCCTACGAGCAGTACTTC

V gene: TRBV12-3/TRBV12-4
D gene: TRBD1
clone size: few
CDR3 length: 14
J gene: TRBJ2-5
CDR3 protein: CASSGQGAKETQYF
CDR3 DNA: TGTGCCAGCAGTGGACAGGGGGCGAAGGAGACCCAGTACTTC

V gene: TRBV27
D gene: TRBD1
clone size: -
CDR3 length: 11
J gene: TRBJ2-1
CDR3 protein: CASSDRDSVFF
CDR3 DNA: TGTGCCAGCAGTGACCGGGACAGTGTGTTCTTC

V gene: TRBV29-1
D gene: TRBD1
clone size: few
CDR3 length: 14
J gene: TRBJ2-5
CDR3 protein: CSVGFRGRTETQYF
CDR3 DNA: TGCAGCGTTGGTTTCAGGGGGCGGACGGAGACCCAGTACTTC

V gene: TRBV6-2/TRBV6-3
D gene: TRBD1
clone size: few
CDR3 length: 15
J gene: TRBJ1-1
CDR3 protein: CASSSTGVGYTEAFF
CDR3 DNA: TGTGCCAGCAGTTCCACAGGGGTGGGGTACACTGAAGCTTTCTTT

V gene: TRBV5-1
D gene: -
clone size: -
CDR3 length: 13
J gene: TRBJ2-7
CDR3 protein: CASRSGPLGEQYF
CDR3 DNA: TGCGCCAGCAGATCGGGGCCCCTAGGCGAGCAGTACTTC

V gene: TRBV7-6
D gene: -
clone size: few
CDR3 length: 18
J gene: TRBJ2-1
CDR3 protein: CASSLFAPGTEITNEQFF
CDR3 DNA: TGTGCCAGCAGCTTATTCGCTCCCGGGACGGAGATTACCAATGAGCAGTTCTTC

V gene: TRBV20-1
D gene: TRBD2
clone size: -
CDR3 length: 15
J gene: TRBJ2-5
CDR3 protein: CSARGQRGNQETQYF
CDR3 DNA: TGCAGTGCTAGAGGCCAGCGGGGGAATCAAGAGACCCAGTACTTC

V gene: TRBV9
D gene: TRBD2
clone size: few
CDR3 length: 15
J gene: TRBJ2-1
CDR3 protein: CASSSRTSGRGEQFF
CDR3 DNA: TGTGCCAGCAGCTCCCGGACTAGCGGGAGAGGTGAGCAGTTCTTC

V gene: TRBV11-2
D gene: -
clone size: -
CDR3 length: 12
J gene: TRBJ2-7
CDR3 protein: CASSPPPSEQYF
CDR3 DNA: TGTGCCAGCAGCCCTCCCCCGTCTGAGCAGTACTTC

V gene: TRBV29-1
D gene: -
clone size: -
CDR3 length: 11
J gene: TRBJ2-1
CDR3 protein: CSVWRGNEQFF
CDR3 DNA: -

V gene: TRBV20-1
D gene: -
clone size: few
CDR3 length: 14
J gene: TRBJ1-4
CDR3 protein: CSARDTSAGEKLFF
CDR3 DNA: TGCAGTGCTAGAGATACGTCGGCAGGGGAAAAACTGTTTTTT

V gene: TRBV3-1
D gene: TRBD2
clone size: few
CDR3 length: 17
J gene: TRBJ2-2
CDR3 protein: CASSLGLAGGDTGELFF
CDR3 DNA: TGTGCCAGCAGCCTGGGACTAGCGGGAGGGGACACCGGGGAGCTGTTTTTT

V gene: TRBV11-2
D gene: -
clone size: -
CDR3 length: 14
J gene: TRBJ1-2
CDR3 protein: CASSFPLRGEGYTF
CDR3 DNA: TGTGCCAGCAGCTTTCCCCTCAGGGGAGAAGGCTACACCTTC

V gene: TRBV7-8
D gene: TRBD1
clone size: few
CDR3 length: 15
J gene: TRBJ2-7
CDR3 protein: CASSMGQGRSYEQYF
CDR3 DNA: TGTGCCAGCAGCATGGGACAGGGTAGGTCCTACGAGCAGTACTTC

V gene: TRBV29-1
D gene: -
clone size: few
CDR3 length: 12
J gene: TRBJ2-7
CDR3 protein: CSGVGYSDEQYF
CDR3 DNA: TGCAGCGGCGTGGGATATTCGGACGAGCAGTACTTC

V gene: TRBV7-8
D gene: TRBD2
clone size: few
CDR3 length: 16
J gene: TRBJ2-1
CDR3 protein: CASSPARGRGYNEQFF
CDR3 DNA: TGTGCCAGCAGTCCGGCCCGCGGGAGGGGTTACAATGAGCAGTTCTTC

V gene: TRBV20-1
D gene: -
clone size: -
CDR3 length: 14
J gene: TRBJ2-1
CDR3 protein: CSARADPSYNEQFF
CDR3 DNA: TGCAGTGCTAGAGCGGACCCCTCCTACAATGAGCAGTTCTTC

V gene: TRBV20-1
D gene: TRBD2
clone size: few
CDR3 length: 16
J gene: TRBJ2-1
CDR3 protein: CSARGVGAGRANEQFF
CDR3 DNA: TGCAGTGCTAGAGGGGTGGGAGCGGGGAGGGCTAATGAGCAGTTCTTC

V gene: TRBV9
D gene: TRBD1
clone size: -
CDR3 length: 15
J gene: TRBJ1-5
CDR3 protein: CASSVGGQGRQPQHF
CDR3 DNA: TGTGCCAGCAGCGTAGGCGGACAGGGCAGGCAGCCCCAGCATTTT

V gene: TRBV18
D gene: -
clone size: -
CDR3 length: 14
J gene: TRBJ1-3
CDR3 protein: CASSRPNSGNTIYF
CDR3 DNA: TGTGCCAGCTCACGGCCGAACTCTGGAAACACCATATATTTT

V gene: TRBV12-3/TRBV12-4
D gene: -
clone size: few
CDR3 length: 13
J gene: TRBJ2-3
CDR3 protein: CASSSKERGTQYF
CDR3 DNA: TGTGCCAGCAGTAGCAAGGAGCGAGGTACGCAGTATTTT

V gene: TRBV10-2
D gene: -
clone size: few
CDR3 length: 14
J gene: TRBJ2-7
CDR3 protein: CASSRRTMRDEQYF
CDR3 DNA: TGCGCCAGCTCCCGGAGAACAATGAGGGACGAGCAGTACTTC

V gene: TRBV27
D gene: -
clone size: -
CDR3 length: 16
J gene: TRBJ2-7
CDR3 protein: CASSPFVGGSSYEQYF
CDR3 DNA: TGTGCCAGCAGTCCCTTTGTTGGGGGAAGCTCCTACGAGCAGTACTTC

V gene: TRBV2
D gene: -
clone size: -
CDR3 length: 11
J gene: TRBJ2-1
CDR3 protein: CASSGVSLQFF
CDR3 DNA: TGTGCCAGCAGTGGGGTTAGCCTGCAGTTCTTC

V gene: TRBV20-1
D gene: TRBD1
clone size: many
CDR3 length: 12
J gene: TRBJ2-7
CDR3 protein: CSARDRGYEQYF
CDR3 DNA: TGCAGTGCTCGGGACAGGGGATACGAGCAGTACTTC

V gene: TRBV11-1
D gene: -
clone size: -
CDR3 length: 14
J gene: TRBJ2-5
CDR3 protein: CASSLGTSWETQYF
CDR3 DNA: TGTGCCAGCAGCTTAGGGACCAGTTGGGAGACCCAGTACTTC

V gene: TRBV7-2
D gene: -
clone size: -
CDR3 length: 11
J gene: TRBJ1-6
CDR3 protein: CASSFYSPLHF
CDR3 DNA: TGTGCCAGCAGCTTCTATTCACCCCTCCACTTT